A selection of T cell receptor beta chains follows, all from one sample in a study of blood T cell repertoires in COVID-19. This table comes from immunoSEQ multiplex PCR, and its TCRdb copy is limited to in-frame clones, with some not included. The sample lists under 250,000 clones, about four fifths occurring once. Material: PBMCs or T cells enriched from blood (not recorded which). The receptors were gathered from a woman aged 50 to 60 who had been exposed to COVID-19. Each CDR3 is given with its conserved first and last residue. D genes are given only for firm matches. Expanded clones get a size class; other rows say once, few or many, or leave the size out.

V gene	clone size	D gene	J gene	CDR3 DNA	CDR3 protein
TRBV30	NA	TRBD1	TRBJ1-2	TGTGCCTGGAGTCACCCGGACAGGGGGCAAGCCTATGGCTACACCTTC	CAWSHPDRGQAYGYTF
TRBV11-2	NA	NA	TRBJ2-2	TGTGCCAGCAGCTTAAATCCAGGGCTATCCGGGGAGCTGTTTTTT	CASSLNPGLSGELFF
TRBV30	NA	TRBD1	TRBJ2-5	TGTGCCTGGAGAGGGACAGGGGGCATTGGGGAGACCCAGTACTTC	CAWRGTGGIGETQYF
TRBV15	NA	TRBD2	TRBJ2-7	TGTGCCACCAGCAGAGTAGCGGGGCAAATCTACGAGCAGTACTTC	CATSRVAGQIYEQYF
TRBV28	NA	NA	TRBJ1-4	TGTGCCAGCAGTTTGATCCAGGGGAAGGAAAAACTGTTTTTT	CASSLIQGKEKLFF
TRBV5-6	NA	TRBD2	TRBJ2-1	TGTGCCAGCAGCTTGGCGCGGCGGGGGAGGGATGAGCAGTTCTTC	CASSLARRGRDEQFF
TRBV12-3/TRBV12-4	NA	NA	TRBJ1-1	TGTGCCAGCAGCCCCATAGTGAACACTGAAGCTTTCTTT	CASSPIVNTEAFF
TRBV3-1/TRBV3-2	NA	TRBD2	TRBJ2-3	TGTGCCAGCAGCCAACAGCGGGGGGTCACAGATACGCAGTATTTT	CASSQQRGVTDTQYF
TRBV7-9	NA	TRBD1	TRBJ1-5	TGTGCCAGCAGCACCGACAGGGGGCTGGATAGCAATCAGCCCCAGCATTTT	CASSTDRGLDSNQPQHF
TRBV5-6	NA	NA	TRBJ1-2	TGTGCCAGCAGCTCGGGAGGGAACTATGGCTACACCTTC	CASSSGGNYGYTF
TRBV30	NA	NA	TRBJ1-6	TGTGCCTGGAGTCGCCAGGTGAATTCACCCCTCCACTTT	CAWSRQVNSPLHF
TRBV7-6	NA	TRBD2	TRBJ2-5	TGTGCCAGCAGCGAAAGCGGGGGGAGGGAAGAGACCCAGTACTTC	CASSESGGREETQYF
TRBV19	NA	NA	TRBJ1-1	TGTGCCAGTAGACCGACAGGGAACACTGAAGCTTTCTTT	CASRPTGNTEAFF
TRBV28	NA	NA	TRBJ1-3	TGTGCCAGCAGCCCCCCCACCAGGGGTGGAAACACCATATATTTT	CASSPPTRGGNTIYF
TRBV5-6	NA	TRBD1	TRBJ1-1	TGTGCCAGCAGCAGACAGGGCAGGACTGAAGCTTTCTTT	CASSRQGRTEAFF
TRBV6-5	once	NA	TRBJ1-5	TGTGCCAGCAGCCCAACAGGGATACCCAATCAGCCCCAGCATTTT	CASSPTGIPNQPQHF
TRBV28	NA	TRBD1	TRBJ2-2	TGTGCCAGCAGTTCGGACAGGGGGAACACCGGGGAGCTGTTTTTT	CASSSDRGNTGELFF
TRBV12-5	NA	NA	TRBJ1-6	TGTGCTAGTTCGGGGTCACCCCTCCACTTT	CASSGSPLHF
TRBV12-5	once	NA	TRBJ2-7	TGTGCTAGTGGTTTTCGGACTAACGAGCAGTACTTC	CASGFRTNEQYF
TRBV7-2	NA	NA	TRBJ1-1	TGTGCCAGCAGCTTAGCTTACAGGGAAGCTTTCTTT	CASSLAYREAFF
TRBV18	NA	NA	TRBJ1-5	TGTGCCAGCACCTTTCGGGGAGGTAGCAATCAGCCCCAGCATTTT	CASTFRGGSNQPQHF
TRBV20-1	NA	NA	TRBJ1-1	TGCACCTTCGTGAACACTGAAGCTTTCTTT	CTFVNTEAFF
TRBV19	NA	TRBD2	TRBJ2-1	TGTGCCAGTCGAAGCGGGGGGGAAAGGGATGAGCAGTTCTTC	CASRSGGERDEQFF
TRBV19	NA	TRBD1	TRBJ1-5	TGTGCCAGTAGTCTCGGGACAGGGTGGGTTCAGCCCCAGCATTTT	CASSLGTGWVQPQHF
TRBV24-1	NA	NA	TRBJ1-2	TGTGCCACCAGTGATTTCTACAGTGGCTACACCTTC	CATSDFYSGYTF
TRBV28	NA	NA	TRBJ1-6	TGTGCCAGCAGTTCCCGGGAAAAAAATTCACCCCTCCACTTT	CASSSREKNSPLHF
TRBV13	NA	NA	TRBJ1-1	TGTGCCAGCGGCCGCCCCCCTAGGACTGAAGCTTTCTTT	CASGRPPRTEAFF
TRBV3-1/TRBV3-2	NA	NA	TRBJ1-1	TGTGCCAGCAGCCATCCCCCTAGGGGCAAAGCTTTCTTT	CASSHPPRGKAFF
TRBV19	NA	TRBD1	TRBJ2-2	TGTGCCAGTAGCTTTGGGACAGGGACCGGGGAGCTGTTTTTT	CASSFGTGTGELFF
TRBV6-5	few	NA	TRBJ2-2	TGTGCCATCCACATGTCCGGGGAGCTGTTTTTT	CAIHMSGELFF
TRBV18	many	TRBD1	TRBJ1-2	TGTGCCAGCTCACCAACACAGGGGAACAACTATGGCTACACCTTC	CASSPTQGNNYGYTF
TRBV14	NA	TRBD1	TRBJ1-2	TGTGCCAGCAGCCCCGAGGGACAGGGAAAGAGATATGGCTACACCTTC	CASSPEGQGKRYGYTF
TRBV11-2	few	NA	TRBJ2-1	TGTGCCAGCAGCTTAAATCGCGGGTACTACAATGAGCAGTTCTTC	CASSLNRGYYNEQFF
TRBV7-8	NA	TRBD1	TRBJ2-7	TGTGCCAGCAGCTTCCGGGACAGCTACGAGCAGTACTTC	CASSFRDSYEQYF
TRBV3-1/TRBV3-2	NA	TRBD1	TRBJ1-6	TGTGCCAGCAGCCAGACAAACAGGGGGAATTCACCCCTCCACTTT	CASSQTNRGNSPLHF
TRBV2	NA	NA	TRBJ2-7	TGTGCCAGCAAGGGGCGCTCCTACGAGCAGTACTTC	CASKGRSYEQYF
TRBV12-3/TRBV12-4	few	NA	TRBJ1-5	TGTGCCAGCAGCCCCGACGGACAGCTCCAGCATTTT	CASSPDGQLQHF
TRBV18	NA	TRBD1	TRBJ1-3	TGTGCCAGCTCCCCCTGGAGAGGGGGCGATGGAGGCACCATATATTTT	CASSPWRGGDGGTIYF
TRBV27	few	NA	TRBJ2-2	TGTGCCAGCAGTTTTGACAGGCCGACCGGGGAGCTGTTTTTT	CASSFDRPTGELFF
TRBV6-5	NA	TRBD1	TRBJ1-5	TGTGCCAGCAGTTCCCAGGACAGGTTCGAGCAGCCCCAGCATTTT	CASSSQDRFEQPQHF
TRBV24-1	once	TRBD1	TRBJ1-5	TGTGCCACCAGTGCTGGGACAGGAATTCTTCAGCCCCAGCATTTT	CATSAGTGILQPQHF
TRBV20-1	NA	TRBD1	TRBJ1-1	TGCAGTGCTTCTGACAGGGCAGAAGCTTTCTTT	CSASDRAEAFF
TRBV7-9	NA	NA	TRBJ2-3	TGTGCCAGCGGTTTGGAGGATTTGGGCTACACAGATACGCAGTATTTT	CASGLEDLGYTDTQYF
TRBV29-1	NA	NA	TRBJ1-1	TGCAGCGCCGTGTCCATCCGGGAGGCGGGAGCTTTCTTT	CSAVSIREAGAFF
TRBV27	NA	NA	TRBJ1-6	TGTGCCAGCAGTGACACAGGGAACTCCGCGCGCTCACCCCTCCACTTT	CASSDTGNSARSPLHF
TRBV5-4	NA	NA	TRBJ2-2	TGTGCCAGCAGCCCCCCTCGCCCCACGGGGACCGGGGAGCTGTTTTTT	CASSPPRPTGTGELFF
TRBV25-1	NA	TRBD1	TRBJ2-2	TGTGCCAGCAGCACAGGGGGCCTCGGGGAGCTGTTTTTT	CASSTGGLGELFF
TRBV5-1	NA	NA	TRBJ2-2	TGCGCCAGCAGCTTGGATCTTAACGGGGAGCTGTTTTTT	CASSLDLNGELFF